This T cell receptor (beta chain) emerged from a study of neurological immune-mediated disorders. The CDR3 length is 11 residues. The V end was cut by 3 bases, the J end by 6 bases, with 3 bases between. The V gene's germline CDR1 is SGHRS and CDR2 YFSETQ. This clonotype has at least ten counts. TCRdb ran MiXCR on the 5' RACE reads and lists one entry per CDR3 protein. This sample carries 65,000 to 90,000 distinct CDR3 sequences, 2.5% to 3.5% of them seen once, and the ten largest clones take 4% to 6.5%. The chain has TRBV5-1 and TRBJ2-2; unclear D gene. This receptor was taken from a woman in her forties or fifties with multiple sclerosis. Sequenced sample: PBMCs. The CDR3 sequence: CASSYAGELFF. The DNA of the CDR3 is TGCGCCAGCAGCTACGCCGGGGAGCTGTTTTTT.